The 23 T cell receptor beta chains given below trace back to one sample, sequenced in a study of blood T cell repertoires in COVID-19. TCRdb's table, derived via immunoSEQ multiplex PCR, lists solely in-frame clones and lacks some. The sample yields fewer than 250,000 clones, roughly four fifths seen once. The source material was peripheral blood. These receptors were collected from a woman in her 50s with acute or convalescent COVID-19.

This clone has only one observation. The V call is TRBV7-2, the J call TRBJ1-2; D unresolved. This CDR3 contains 13 residues. Germline assignment: CDR1 SGHTA and CDR2 FQGNSA. Trimming removed 5 bases at V and 7 bases at J, with 14 bases between. CDR3 amino acids: CASSAGSSRGYTF. For the CDR3, the DNA is TGTGCCAGCAGCGCCGGGTCGAGTCGTGGCTACACCTTC.

The chain recombines TRBV28 with TRBJ1-6; TRBD1 aligns across 8 bases. The CDR3 is made up of 15 amino acids. Germline V gives CDR1 MDHEN, CDR2 SYDVKM. J was trimmed by 7 bases and V by 4 bases; bases with no gene match: 6. CDR3 in amino acids: CASSWRTGQNSPLHF. Here the CDR3 DNA reads TGTGCCAGCAGTTGGAGGACAGGGCAGAATTCACCCCTCCACTTT.

This rearrangement joins TRBV5-1 to TRBJ2-1; TRBD2 matches at 8 bases. The length of the CDR3 is 13 residues. From germline, CDR1 is SGHRS and CDR2 YFSETQ. With 4 bases clipped from V and 9 bases from J, the junction kept 6 bases outside the gene matches. The CDR3 nucleotides are TGCGCCAGCAGCACAGGACTAGCCAGTGAGCAGTTCTTC. Its translation: CASSTGLASEQFF.

This chain uses TRBV9 with TRBJ1-2; tentatively, D is TRBD1 (6 bases). Germline V gene sequence: CDR1 SGDLS, CDR2 YYNGEE. The CDR3 covers 16 residues. Trimming pared 0 bases from V and 2 bases from J, leaving 14 bases between. This chain's CDR3 is CASSVAIQGSNYGYTF. DNA of the CDR3: TGTGCCAGCAGCGTAGCCATCCAGGGGTCCAACTATGGCTACACCTTC.

The chain employs TRBV6-5 and TRBJ2-1; 7 bases agree with TRBD2. With V trimmed by 3 bases and J by 3 bases, 5 bases remained unmatched. This CDR3 is 15 amino acids long. CDR1 is MNHEY, CDR2 SVGAGI, per germline. CDR3 nucleotides: TGTGCCAGCAGTTATAAAGGACTAGGCTACAATGAGCAGTTCTTC. Its protein is CASSYKGLGYNEQFF.

About this clone itself: At one boundary the junction diverges from the germline segment, which might be a read error. The chain carries TRBV7-7 and TRBJ2-1; the match to TRBD2 covers 12 bases. CDR1 SSHAT and CDR2 FNYEAQ come from the germline V gene (reference sequence). The CDR3 is made up of 14 amino acids. The CDR3: CASSTGTSGNEQFF. CDR3 in DNA: TGTGCTAGCAGCACCGGGACTAGCGGGAATGAGCAGTTCTTC. Using reference TRBV7-7 and TRBJ2-1 for the parts outside the CDR3, the full variable domain is GAGVSQSPRYKVTKRGQDVTLRCDPISSHATLYWYQQALGQGPEFLTYFNYEAQPDKSGLPSDRFSAERPEGSISTLTIQRTEQRDSAMYRCASSTGTSGNEQFFGPGTRLTVL.

This rearrangement joins TRBV19 to TRBJ2-5; the match to TRBD2 covers 8 bases. The V segment lost 5 bases and the J segment 6 bases; nucleotides outside the gene matches: 8. This CDR3 has 14 residues. CDR1 is LNHDA, CDR2 SQIVND, per germline (reference sequence). CDR3 protein: CASSETGGEQTQYF. In DNA, the CDR3 is TGTGCCAGTAGTGAGACGGGAGGGGAGCAGACCCAGTACTTC.

The genes are TRBV3-1 (or the pseudogene TRBV3-2) and TRBJ2-7; TRBD2 matches 10 bases. J lost 4 bases, V lost 1 base, and 16 bases had no gene match. The CDR3 length is 19 residues. Germline V lookup: CDR1 LGHDT, CDR2 YNNKEL (reference sequence). CDR3: CASSQVSTSGVGGGYEQYF. Here the CDR3 DNA reads TGTGCCAGCAGCCAAGTTTCTACTAGCGGGGTAGGTGGCGGTTACGAGCAGTACTTC.

The chain carries TRBV6-5 and TRBJ2-7; TRBD1 might be the D (5 bases). Germline CDR1 is MNHEY and CDR2 is SVGAGI. V was trimmed by 7 bases and J by 0 bases, leaving 13 bases between them. The CDR3 length is 14 residues. The CDR3 is CASISGIPSYEQYF. For the CDR3, the DNA is TGTGCCAGCATCTCAGGGATTCCCTCCTACGAGCAGTACTTC.

The chain combines TRBV7-3 with TRBJ2-4, with a tentative D call TRBD1 (6 bases). The CDR3 has 14 amino acids. Per germline, CDR1 SGHTA and CDR2 FQGTGA. Between the trimmed V and J ends, which lost 4 bases and 4 bases, there was a span of 11 bases. CDR3: CASSSGQLKNIQYF. CDR3 coding DNA: TGTGCCAGCAGCTCCGGACAGCTAAAAAACATTCAGTACTTC.

DNA of the CDR3: TGTGCCAGCAGTTTAAGGGGGGGCGAGGTAGATACGCAGTATTTT. Translating gives CASSLRGGEVDTQYF. The chain has TRBV11-2 and TRBJ2-3; D might be TRBD2 (7 bases). CDR3 length: 15 residues. Germline CDR1 reads SGHAT; CDR2 reads FQNNGV. V was shortened by 6 bases and J by 5 bases, with 18 bases between the two germline ends. Variable domain in full (rest from reference TRBV11-2 and TRBJ2-3): EAGVAQSPRYKIIEKRQSVAFWCNPISGHATLYWYQQILGQGPKLLIQFQNNGVVDDSQLPKDRFSAERLKGVDSTLKIQPAKLEDSAVYLCASSLRGGEVDTQYFGPGTRLTVL.

CDR3 sequence: CSVEIDRAHYNEQFF. The CDR3 DNA reads as TGCAGCGTTGAAATAGACAGGGCCCATTACAATGAGCAGTTCTTC. V usage is TRBV29-1 and J usage is TRBJ2-1; 7 bases map to TRBD1. In germline, CDR1 is SQVTM, CDR2 ANQGSEA. J was trimmed by 4 bases and V by 2 bases; bases with no gene match: 8. The CDR3 is 15 amino acids.

The chain uses TRBV5-1 and TRBJ2-2, with D perhaps matching TRBD2 (6 bases). The CDR3 consists of 16 residues. CDR1 SGHRS and CDR2 YFSETQ come from the germline V gene. Trimming pared 2 bases from V and 7 bases from J, leaving 18 bases between. The CDR3, as DNA: TGCGCCAGCAGCTTTACTGGAGGGAACCGGGGCGGGGAGCTGTTTTTT. The encoded protein is CASSFTGGNRGGELFF.

This chain connects TRBV5-1 to TRBJ2-2; a possible D gene is TRBD1 (6 bases). The V end was cut by 4 bases, the J end by 0 bases, with 10 bases between. CDR3 size: 15 residues. Germline V lookup: CDR1 SGHRS, CDR2 YFSETQ. CDR3 protein: CASSPGTTNTGELFF. The CDR3, as DNA: TGCGCCAGCAGCCCTGGGACAACGAACACCGGGGAGCTGTTTTTT.

The V call is TRBV23-1, the J call TRBJ1-1; D not resolved. TRBV23-1 is marked as an open reading frame, function uncertain. This CDR3 spans 15 amino acids. V dropped 2 bases and J dropped 2 bases, with 12 bases sitting between them. The CDR3 loop reads CASSQPAPGNTEAFF. The DNA of the CDR3 is TGCGCCAGCAGTCAACCCGCACCGGGTAACACTGAAGCTTTCTTT.

This chain connects TRBV6-5 to TRBJ2-7, with D maybe TRBD1 (6 bases). Germline CDR1 is MNHEY and CDR2 is SVGAGI. The CDR3 spans 13 residues. V was cut by 6 bases and J by 5 bases, with 14 bases left in between. CDR3 sequence: CASRSQGTHEQYF. The CDR3, as DNA: TGTGCCAGCAGATCACAGGGTACCCACGAGCAGTACTTC.

This sequence joins TRBV19 and TRBJ1-2, with TRBD1 identical over 8 bases. The CDR3 sequence is 14 residues long. CDR1 LNHDA and CDR2 SQIVND come from the germline V gene (reference sequence). J gave up 5 bases and V 6 bases, and 8 bases lay outside the gene matches. The CDR3 sequence is CASRPRTGGYGYTF. In DNA, the CDR3 is TGTGCCAGTAGACCTCGAACAGGGGGTTATGGCTACACCTTC.

This chain connects TRBV5-3 to TRBJ2-7; D may be TRBD1 (6 bases). Being an ORF, TRBV5-3 has a function that is uncertain. There are 12 residues in the CDR3. V lost 4 bases, J lost 5 bases, and 10 bases lay in between. This CDR3 reads CARSSRGHEQYF. The CDR3 DNA is TGTGCCAGAAGCAGCAGGGGCCACGAGCAGTACTTC.

The J gene is TRBJ2-6, the V gene TRBV27; 12 bases agree with TRBD1. Germline values: CDR1 MNHEY, CDR2 SMNVEV (reference sequence). The V and J ends lost 6 bases and 1 base, in that order; junction bases with no gene match: 13. This CDR3 contains 20 residues. The CDR3 reads CASRQRRGGQGASGANVLTF. The CDR3 nucleotides are TGTGCCAGCAGACAAAGACGAGGGGGACAGGGGGCGTCTGGGGCCAACGTCCTGACTTTC.

This chain uses TRBV27 with TRBJ2-5, with D perhaps TRBD1 (6 bases). Deletions cut 5 bases from V and 5 bases from J, with 15 bases between. This CDR3 has 14 amino acids. CDR1 and CDR2 from the germline V gene are MNHEY and SMNVEV (reference sequence). The CDR3 sequence: CASSNQGWAETQYF. In DNA, the CDR3 is TGTGCCAGCAGTAACCAGGGGTGGGCGGAGACCCAGTACTTC.

The J gene is TRBJ2-3, the V gene TRBV29-1; TRBD2 is a possible D gene (5 bases). The CDR3 runs 11 residues. Germline V gene data show CDR1 as SQVTM and CDR2 as ANQGSEA. Trimming removed 4 bases from V and 8 bases from J, with 10 bases in between. For the CDR3, the DNA is TGCAGCGTTGTTTCCGAGGGTACGCAGTATTTT. Encoded protein: CSVVSEGTQYF.

The chain is built from TRBV14 and TRBJ1-6; D is ambiguous. The CDR3 totals 13 residues. In germline, CDR1 is SGHDN, CDR2 FVKESK. V dropped 4 bases and J dropped 6 bases, with 7 bases sitting between them. CDR3 region: CASSLGPNSPLHF. The CDR3 DNA reads TGTGCCAGCAGCCTTGGGCCTAATTCACCCCTCCACTTT. Using reference TRBV14 and TRBJ1-6 for the parts outside the CDR3, the full variable domain is EAGVTQFPSHSVIEKGQTVTLRCDPISGHDNLYWYRRVMGKEIKFLLHFVKESKQDESGMPNNRFLAERTGGTYSTLKVQPAELEDSGVYFCASSLGPNSPLHFGNGTRLTVT.

The chain employs TRBV11-2 and TRBJ1-2, with TRBD1 as a possible D gene (5 bases). CDR3 length equals 15 residues. V was trimmed by 5 bases and J by 4 bases, leaving 17 bases between them. Germline loops: CDR1 SGHAT, CDR2 FQNNGV. The CDR3 DNA sequence: TGTGCCAGCAGCCGTACCAGGAGGGGAGGCTATGGCTACACCTTC. It translates to CASSRTRRGGYGYTF. The variable domain in full, with the rest retrieved from reference TRBV11-2 and TRBJ1-2, is EAGVAQSPRYKIIEKRQSVAFWCNPISGHATLYWYQQILGQGPKLLIQFQNNGVVDDSQLPKDRFSAERLKGVDSTLKIQPAKLEDSAVYLCASSRTRRGGYGYTFGSGTRLTVV.